The clone carrying this T cell receptor (beta chain) was seen only once. V lost 3 bases and J 5 bases, leaving 18 bases between the germline ends. The CDR3 is 15 residues long. CDR1 is SGHRS and CDR2 is YFSETQ in the germline V gene. These data originate in a study of blood T cell repertoires in COVID-19. Study at large: T cells, B-cell-depleted T cells, or PBMCs provided the cDNA or gDNA that served as material.

Sequenced by immunoSEQ multiplex PCR; TCRdb stores in-frame clones only, minus some. The table lists 200,000 to 250,000 clones, roughly 90% of them singletons. This TCR was recovered from a woman aged 25 to 39 with acute COVID-19. The specimen sequenced was PBMCs or T cells enriched from blood (not recorded which). V is TRBV5-1 and J is TRBJ2-7; TRBD2 might be the D (6 bases). CDR3 sequence reads: CASSSLDPTGDEQYF. The CDR3 coding sequence is TGCGCCAGCAGCTCGCTCGACCCGACGGGGGACGAGCAGTACTTC.